This T cell receptor (beta chain) was identified in a study of blood T cell repertoires in COVID-19. Background on the study: Samples came from the United States, Italy and Spain, spanning acute and convalescent COVID-19. The cDNA or gDNA used as material had been derived from T cells, B-cell-depleted T cells, or PBMCs.

V lost 2 bases to trimming and J lost 4 bases, with 12 bases between them. Germline V gene lookup returns CDR1 KGHSH and CDR2 LQKENI. This CDR3 has 14 residues. Under the authors' procedure: Using reference gene primer amplification, nucleated cell counts were estimated. TCRdb keeps only in-frame clones here, not all; method: immunoSEQ multiplex PCR. The V and J calls and clone size are taken from that table; D and trimming were inferred from the DNA. The repertoire holds about 34,000 clones, with more than 85% as singletons. The sequencing sample was made of peripheral blood. The chain links TRBV18 to TRBJ2-7, with TRBD1 as a possible D gene (6 bases). The TCR was taken from an elderly woman with acute or convalescent COVID-19. DNA for the CDR3: TGTGCCAGCTCACCAAGCAGGGGTGTTTACGAGCAGTACTTC. Encoded protein: CASSPSRGVYEQYF.